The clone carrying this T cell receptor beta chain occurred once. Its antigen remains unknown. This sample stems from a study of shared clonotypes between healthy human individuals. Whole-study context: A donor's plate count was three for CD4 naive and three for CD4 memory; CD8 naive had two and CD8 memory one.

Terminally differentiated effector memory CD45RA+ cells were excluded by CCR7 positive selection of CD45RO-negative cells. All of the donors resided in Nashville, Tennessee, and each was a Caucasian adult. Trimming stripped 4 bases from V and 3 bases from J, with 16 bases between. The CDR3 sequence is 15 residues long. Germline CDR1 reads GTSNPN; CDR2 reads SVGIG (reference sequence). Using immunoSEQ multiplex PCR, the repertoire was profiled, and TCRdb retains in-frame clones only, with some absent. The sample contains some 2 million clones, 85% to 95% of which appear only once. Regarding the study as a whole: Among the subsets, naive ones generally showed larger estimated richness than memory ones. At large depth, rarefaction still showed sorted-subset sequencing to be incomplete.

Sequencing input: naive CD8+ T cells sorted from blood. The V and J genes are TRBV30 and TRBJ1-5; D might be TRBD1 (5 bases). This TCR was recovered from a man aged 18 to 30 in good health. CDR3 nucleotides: TGTGCCTGGAACGAGGGGTCCTCGGACAATCAGCCCCAGCATTTT. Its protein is CAWNEGSSDNQPQHF. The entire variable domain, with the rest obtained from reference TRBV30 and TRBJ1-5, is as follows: SQTIHQWPATLVQPVGSPLSLECTVEGTSNPNLYWYRQAAGRGLQLLFYSVGIGQISSEVPQNLSASRPQDRQFILSSKKLLLSDSGFYLCAWNEGSSDNQPQHFGDGTRLSIL.